The 15 T cell receptor beta chains presented below share a single source sample, sequenced in a study of T cell changes during pregnancy in multiple sclerosis. Sequenced by immunoSEQ multiplex PCR; TCRdb stores in-frame clones only, minus some. This sample yields fewer than 95,000 clones, of which approximately 92% are seen a single time; over 3.5% belongs to the top ten. The sample here was peripheral blood, taken in the first trimester of pregnancy. The receptors were sampled from a female donor with multiple sclerosis, enrolled in a pregnancy study.

This clone was seen just once. The genes are TRBV6-1 and TRBJ2-5; a possible D gene is TRBD1 (5 bases). The CDR3 extends over 13 amino acids. Deletions cut 4 bases from V and 2 bases from J, with 8 bases between. Per the germline V gene, CDR1 is MNHNS and CDR2 is SASEGT. The CDR3 DNA follows: TGTGCCAGCAGTGGACAGATTCAAGAGACCCAGTACTTC. It is translated as CASSGQIQETQYF.

V gene TRBV15 combines with J gene TRBJ1-4, with 9 bases that match TRBD1. The trim removed 1 base at V and 8 bases at J, leaving 17 bases unmatched. Germline V lookup: CDR1 LNHNV, CDR2 YYDKDF (reference sequence). The CDR3 loop spans 19 amino acids. The CDR3 reads CATSRGNAGTGLVGEKLFF. CDR3 bases: TGTGCCACCAGCAGAGGGAATGCCGGGACAGGGTTGGTCGGAGAAAAACTGTTTTTT.

This CDR3 reads CASSYWGQNKPDTQYF. CDR3 coding DNA: TGTGCCAGCAGTTACTGGGGACAGAACAAACCAGATACGCAGTATTTT. The chain combines TRBV6-5 with TRBJ2-3; 7 bases agree with TRBD1. The CDR3 covers 16 residues. V shed 1 base and J 4 bases; nucleotides not matched to a gene: 8. CDR1 is MNHEY, CDR2 SVGAGI, per germline.

CDR3 region: CAISEPGQGGTEQYF. The CDR3 nucleotides read TGTGCCATCAGTGAGCCGGGACAGGGGGGAACCGAGCAGTACTTC. This chain connects TRBV10-3 to TRBJ2-7; 11 bases line up with TRBD1. The trim removed 2 bases at V and 6 bases at J, leaving 6 bases unmatched. The CDR3 loop spans 15 amino acids. Per the germline V gene, CDR1 is ENHRY and CDR2 is SYGVKD.

The chain has TRBV27 and TRBJ1-1; no reliable D call. The CDR3 totals 14 residues. Germline V lookup: CDR1 MNHEY, CDR2 SMNVEV (reference sequence). Trimming removed 5 bases at V and 5 bases at J, with 15 bases between. The CDR3 region is CASSNGLAGTEAFF. In nucleotides, the CDR3 is TGTGCCAGCAGTAACGGACTCGCGGGGACTGAAGCTTTCTTT.

The genes are TRBV7-3 and TRBJ1-2; D is unclear. This CDR3 is 14 amino acids long. V was cut by 4 bases and J by 4 bases, with 13 bases left in between. Germline lookup yields CDR1 SGHTA and CDR2 FQGTGA. The CDR3 DNA sequence: TGTGCCAGCAGCTCCACACCAACCTCCTATGGCTACACCTTC. Amino acids: CASSSTPTSYGYTF.

This clone was observed a few times. This chain joins TRBV4-2 and TRBJ1-2; 7 bases line up with TRBD1. CDR3 length equals 15 residues. The germline CDR1 and CDR2 sequences are LGHNA and YNFKEQ. V lost 4 bases and J lost 2; bases outside the gene matches: 7. The CDR3 protein is CASSRQTGTNYGYTF. The CDR3 DNA follows: TGTGCCAGCAGCCGGCAGACAGGGACGAACTATGGCTACACCTTC.

This clone was observed a single time. The J gene is TRBJ1-2, the V gene TRBV13; perhaps TRBD1 as D (5 bases). The CDR3 is 14 residues long. With 0 bases removed from V and 3 bases from J, the gap between germline ends came to 8 bases. The germline V gene has CDR1 PRHDT and CDR2 FYEKMQ (reference sequence). This chain's CDR3 is CASSLGQGHYGYTF. The CDR3, as DNA: TGTGCCAGCAGCTTAGGTCAGGGTCACTATGGCTACACCTTC.

V gene TRBV5-4 combines with J gene TRBJ1-1; D unclear. The V end was cut by 4 bases, the J end by 4 bases, with 14 bases between. This CDR3 is built from 14 residues. The germline CDR1 and CDR2 sequences are SGHNT and YYREEE (reference sequence). The CDR3 nucleotides are TGTGCCAGCAGCCCCAGTGGAGGCATCACTGAAGCTTTCTTT. Protein product: CASSPSGGITEAFF.

This clone was seen only a few times. V is TRBV19 and J is TRBJ1-1; D uncertain. There are 11 residues in the CDR3. Per the germline V gene, CDR1 is LNHDA and CDR2 is SQIVND (reference sequence). Trimming stripped 3 bases from V and 8 bases from J, with 7 bases between. The CDR3 protein is CASSMTVEAFF. Here the CDR3 DNA reads TGTGCCAGTAGTATGACTGTGGAAGCTTTCTTT.

The CDR3 DNA reads as TGTGCCAGCTCACCACTGGGACAGATAAGCAATCAGCCCCAGCATTTT. This sequence encodes CASSPLGQISNQPQHF. The chain employs TRBV18 and TRBJ1-5, with 7 bases lining up with TRBD1. Trimming cost V 1 base and J 1 base; bases outside gene matches: 4. Germline V CDR1 and CDR2: KGHSH, LQKENI. The CDR3 runs 16 residues.

The CDR3 sequence is CASSPLAGMNTGELFF. The DNA of the CDR3 is TGTGCCAGCAGCCCCCTAGCGGGGATGAACACCGGGGAGCTGTTTTTT. This chain links TRBV9 with TRBJ2-2; 9 positions agree with TRBD2. This CDR3 spans 16 amino acids. V lost 4 bases, J lost 1 base, and 5 bases stayed unmatched. The V gene's germline CDR1 is SGDLS and CDR2 YYNGEE.

This chain links TRBV6-5 with TRBJ1-2; tentatively, D is TRBD1 (6 bases). The CDR3 consists of 12 residues. Germline lookup yields CDR1 MNHEY and CDR2 SVGAGI. Trimming took 7 bases from V and 3 from J, leaving 9 bases between them. The CDR3 here is CASIDRHYGYTF. CDR3 DNA sequence: TGTGCCAGCATCGACAGGCACTATGGCTACACCTTC.

The chain employs TRBV7-9 and TRBJ1-1, with D possibly being TRBD1 (5 bases). The germline CDR1 and CDR2 sequences are SEHNR and FQNEAQ (reference sequence). The CDR3 consists of 13 residues. Deletions cut 3 bases from V and 7 bases from J, with 12 bases between. The CDR3 bases are TGTGCCAGCAGCTTTCACTCCGACAGTGAAGCTTTCTTT. Translating it yields CASSFHSDSEAFF.

This chain connects TRBV30 to TRBJ1-2; 7 bases fit TRBD1. V was pared by 5 bases and J by 7 bases, with 13 bases of the junction left unmatched. Germline V gene lookup returns CDR1 GTSNPN and CDR2 SVGIG (reference sequence). The CDR3 sequence is 14 residues long. The CDR3 DNA follows: TGTGCCTGGGCCCGAGAGTCGAACAGGGGTGGCTACACCTTC. Translation: CAWARESNRGGYTF.